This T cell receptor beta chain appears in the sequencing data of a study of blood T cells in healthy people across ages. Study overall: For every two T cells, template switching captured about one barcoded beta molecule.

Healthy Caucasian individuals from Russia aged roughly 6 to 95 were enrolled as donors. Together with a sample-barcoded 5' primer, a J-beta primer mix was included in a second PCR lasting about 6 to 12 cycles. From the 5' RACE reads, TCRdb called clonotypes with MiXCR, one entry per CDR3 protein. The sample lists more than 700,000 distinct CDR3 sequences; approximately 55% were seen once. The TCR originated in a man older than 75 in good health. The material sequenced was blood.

In DNA form, the CDR3 reads TGTGCCAGCAGCTTGGACGCGGGGCCGGGGGAGCTGTTTTTT. It specifies CASSLDAGPGELFF. The chain uses TRBV5-5 and TRBJ2-2; D perhaps matches TRBD2 (6 bases). This CDR3 has 14 residues. V shed 0 bases and J shed 8 bases, with 11 bases lying between them. Germline V gives CDR1 SGHKS, CDR2 YYEKEE (reference sequence).